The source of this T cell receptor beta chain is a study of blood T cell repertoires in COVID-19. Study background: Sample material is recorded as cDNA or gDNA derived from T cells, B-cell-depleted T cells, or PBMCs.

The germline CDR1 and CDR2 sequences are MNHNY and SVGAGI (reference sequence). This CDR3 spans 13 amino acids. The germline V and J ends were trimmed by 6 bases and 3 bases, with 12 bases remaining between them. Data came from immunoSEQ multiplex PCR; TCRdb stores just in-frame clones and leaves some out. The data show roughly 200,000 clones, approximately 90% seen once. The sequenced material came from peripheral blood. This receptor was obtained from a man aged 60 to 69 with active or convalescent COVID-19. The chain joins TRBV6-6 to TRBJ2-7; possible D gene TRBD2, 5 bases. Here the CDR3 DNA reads TGTGCCAGCAGCCGGAAGACTATCTACGAGCAGTACTTC. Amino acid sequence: CASSRKTIYEQYF.